The rows below give T cell receptor beta chains drawn from one sample of a study of Ad26.COV2.S vaccination and SARS-CoV-2 variants. Only in-frame clones appear in the TCRdb table, and some are missing; sequencing was by immunoSEQ multiplex PCR. The repertoire holds almost 400,000 clones, with approximately 90% as singletons. The sequences come from peripheral blood, collected in a trial of Ad26.COV2.S vaccine versus placebo. All receptors come from a person between 18 and 65 years old who received the Ad26.COV2.S COVID-19 vaccine or a placebo. Each CDR3 is given with its conserved first and last residue. A D gene is named only where the DNA matches it firmly. Size is stated for part of the rows, as once, few or many counts, or as a class when the clone is expanded.

clone size	J gene	D gene	V gene	CDR3 protein	CDR3 DNA
once	TRBJ2-7	-	TRBV3-1/TRBV3-2	CASSQVGYEQYF	TGTGCCAGCAGCCAAGTCGGATACGAGCAGTACTTC
once	TRBJ2-5	-	TRBV4-2	CASSQPGQGETQYF	TGTGCCAGCAGCCAGCCAGGTCAGGGGGAGACCCAGTACTTC
-	TRBJ2-1	-	TRBV14	CASSQFFFRTLTNEQFF	TGTGCCAGCAGCCAATTTTTCTTTAGGACCCTCACCAATGAGCAGTTCTTC
few	TRBJ2-1	TRBD2	TRBV6-5	CASSYGLAGNEQFF	TGTGCCAGCAGTTATGGGCTAGCGGGCAATGAGCAGTTCTTC
-	TRBJ2-1	-	TRBV20-1	CSAKTSNEQFF	TGCAGTGCTAAGACTAGCAATGAGCAGTTCTTC
-	TRBJ2-1	-	TRBV7-3	CASSQSDTNYNEQFF	TGTGCCAGCAGCCAGTCAGACACCAACTACAATGAGCAGTTCTTC
-	TRBJ2-4	TRBD2	TRBV10-3	CAISEAGGPSAKNIQYF	TGTGCCATCAGTGAAGCGGGAGGGCCCTCGGCCAAAAACATTCAGTACTTC
-	TRBJ1-6	-	TRBV19	CASSIARNNSPLHF	TGTGCCAGTAGTATCGCGAGGAATAATTCACCCCTCCACTTT
-	TRBJ2-5	-	TRBV19	CASSGGGETQYF	TGTGCCAGTAGTGGGGGAGGTGAGACCCAGTACTTC
-	TRBJ2-3	TRBD2	TRBV19	CASSTSSGRVDTQYF	TGTGCCAGTAGTACTTCAAGCGGGAGGGTAGATACGCAGTATTTT
-	TRBJ1-6	-	TRBV5-4	CASSLDRQAGSPLHF	TGTGCCAGCAGCTTGGATAGACAGGCGGGTTCACCCCTCCACTTT
-	TRBJ2-5	-	TRBV4-1	CASSLQETQYF	TGCGCCAGCAGCTTACAAGAGACCCAGTACTTC
-	TRBJ2-6	-	TRBV19	CASTPGLSGANVLTF	TGTGCCAGTACCCCTGGACTGTCTGGGGCCAACGTCCTGACTTTC
-	TRBJ1-2	-	TRBV5-1	CASSLQGDYGYTF	TGCGCCAGCAGCTTACAGGGCGACTATGGCTACACCTTC
-	TRBJ2-5	-	TRBV5-6	CASSLAPGLGETQYF	TGTGCCAGCAGCTTGGCCCCGGGACTCGGAGAGACCCAGTACTTC
-	TRBJ1-3	-	TRBV30	CAWSVSGGNTIYF	TGTGCCTGGAGTGTAAGCGGGGGAAACACCATATATTTT
-	TRBJ1-6	-	TRBV28	CASRMGAAGNSPLHF	TGTGCCAGCAGGATGGGAGCCGCCGGTAATTCACCCCTCCACTTT
few	TRBJ2-7	TRBD2	TRBV6-5	CASSPRGDFEQYF	TGTGCCAGCAGTCCCCGGGGGGATTTCGAGCAGTACTTC
few	TRBJ2-2	TRBD1	TRBV29-1	CSVSGGITGELFF	TGCAGCGTTTCAGGGGGTATTACCGGGGAGCTGTTTTTT
-	TRBJ2-3	TRBD2	TRBV4-2	CASSQVGRPGLAGEVTDTQYF	TGTGCCAGCAGCCAAGTGGGAAGGCCGGGACTAGCGGGAGAAGTCACAGATACGCAGTATTTT
-	TRBJ1-2	-	TRBV6-2/TRBV6-3	CASSDQFTLYYGYTF	TGTGCCAGCAGTGACCAGTTCACACTCTACTATGGCTACACCTTC
-	TRBJ1-2	TRBD1	TRBV5-4	CASRGRGLGYGYTF	TGTGCCAGCAGAGGGAGGGGGCTTGGCTATGGCTACACCTTC
-	TRBJ2-3	-	TRBV5-4	CASSLRLGELDTQYF	TGTGCCAGCAGCCTCAGGTTAGGGGAGTTAGATACGCAGTATTTT
-	TRBJ1-5	-	TRBV2	CASSARIREQPQHF	TGTGCCAGCAGCGCAAGAATTCGGGAACAGCCCCAGCATTTT
-	TRBJ2-5	-	TRBV15	CATGRSEETQYF	TGTGCGACGGGTCGGAGTGAAGAGACCCAGTACTTC
-	TRBJ2-4	-	TRBV7-9	CASSVREGGKNIQYF	TGTGCCAGCAGCGTTCGTGAGGGGGGCAAAAACATTCAGTACTTC
once	TRBJ2-1	-	TRBV4-1	CASSQGEYEEDNEQFF	TGCGCCAGCAGCCAAGGAGAATATGAGGAAGACAATGAGCAGTTCTTC
-	TRBJ2-7	TRBD2	TRBV28	CASSLFGGRTSYEQYF	TGTGCCAGCAGTTTATTTGGCGGGAGGACCTCCTACGAGCAGTACTTC
-	TRBJ1-2	TRBD1	TRBV5-1	CASSRSAGTVLGYTF	TGCGCCAGCAGCCGGAGTGCCGGGACAGTACTTGGCTACACCTTC
once	TRBJ1-6	-	TRBV4-3	CASSQSPGSSYNSPLHF	TGCGCCAGCAGCCAATCTCCGGGGAGCTCCTATAATTCACCCCTCCACTTT
-	TRBJ2-1	-	TRBV7-9	CASSRLGNEQFF	TGTGCCAGCAGTAGACTAGGGAATGAGCAGTTCTTC
-	TRBJ1-1	TRBD1	TRBV27	CASSSPPGQPNTEAFF	TGTGCCAGCAGTTCCCCTCCGGGACAGCCGAACACTGAAGCTTTCTTT
-	TRBJ2-7	TRBD1	TRBV29-1	CSVGQGTGTSYEQYF	TGCAGCGTTGGTCAAGGGACAGGGACCTCCTACGAGCAGTACTTC
-	TRBJ2-3	TRBD2	TRBV18	CASSPRLAGGTDTQYF	TGTGCCAGCTCACCACGACTAGCGGGAGGGACAGATACGCAGTATTTT
-	TRBJ1-2	TRBD1	TRBV18	CASSRGQLSGYTF	TGTGCCAGCTCACGGGGACAGCTGAGTGGCTACACCTTC
-	TRBJ2-5	-	TRBV20-1	CSASGLGETQYF	TGCAGTGCTAGTGGGCTGGGAGAGACCCAGTACTTC
once	TRBJ2-1	TRBD2	TRBV11-3	CASTGGNYNEQFF	TGTGCCAGCACGGGGGGGAATTACAATGAGCAGTTCTTC
-	TRBJ2-6	-	TRBV7-2	CASSRRVSGANVLTF	TGTGCCAGCAGCAGACGGGTCTCTGGGGCCAACGTCCTGACTTTC
-	TRBJ1-2	TRBD1	TRBV11-2	CASSYGQGAYYGYTF	TGTGCCAGCAGCTACGGACAGGGGGCATACTATGGCTACACCTTC
-	TRBJ2-3	TRBD2	TRBV29-1	CSVESSGRTDTQYF	TGCAGCGTTGAGTCTAGCGGGAGGACAGATACGCAGTATTTT
-	TRBJ2-5	TRBD1	TRBV2	CATSQGQAYQETQYF	TGTGCCACCTCACAGGGACAGGCCTACCAAGAGACCCAGTACTTC
-	TRBJ2-6	TRBD1	TRBV5-1	CASSLEGQGTGANVLTF	TGCGCCAGCAGCTTAGAGGGACAGGGTACTGGGGCCAACGTCCTGACTTTC
-	TRBJ2-1	TRBD2	TRBV19	CASSFRSGSSYNEQFF	TGTGCCAGTAGTTTCCGAAGCGGGAGCTCCTACAATGAGCAGTTCTTC
-	TRBJ2-2	-	TRBV12-5	CASGSLARSGELFF	TGTGCTAGTGGTTCTCTGGCCCGGTCCGGGGAGCTGTTTTTT
-	TRBJ1-1	-	TRBV28	CASSGIGEVTEAFF	TGTGCCAGCAGTGGGATAGGGGAAGTGACTGAAGCTTTCTTT
-	TRBJ1-2	-	TRBV11-2	CASGAGVDYGYTF	TGTGCCAGCGGTGCAGGGGTCGACTATGGCTACACCTTC
-	TRBJ2-5	-	TRBV5-1	CASSLSGTPQETQYF	TGCGCCAGCAGCTTGTCAGGGACCCCCCAAGAGACCCAGTACTTC
-	TRBJ2-7	TRBD1	TRBV10-3	CAISDRTGSRAYEQYF	TGTGCCATCAGTGACCGGACAGGGTCGAGAGCCTACGAGCAGTACTTC
-	TRBJ1-1	-	TRBV29-1	CSASWGPNTEAFF	TGCAGCGCCTCTTGGGGGCCGAACACTGAAGCTTTCTTT
-	TRBJ1-6	-	TRBV5-1	CASSLAGAYYSPLHF	TGCGCCAGCAGCTTGGCGGGGGCTTATTATTCACCCCTCCACTTT
-	TRBJ2-5	TRBD1	TRBV7-9	CASSSSSRQGFRETQYF	TGTGCCAGCAGCTCGTCTTCCAGACAGGGTTTTAGAGAGACCCAGTACTTC
-	TRBJ2-1	TRBD2	TRBV10-3	CAIRKTSGMDEQFF	TGTGCCATCCGTAAAACTAGCGGGATGGATGAGCAGTTCTTC
few	TRBJ1-3	-	TRBV9	CASSESRSGNTIYF	TGTGCCAGCAGCGAATCCAGATCTGGAAACACCATATATTTT
-	TRBJ2-4	-	TRBV25-1	CASSVYAGPYYGDIQYF	TGTGCCAGCAGTGTCTATGCCGGGCCTTATTACGGGGACATTCAGTACTTC
-	TRBJ2-7	-	TRBV29-1	CSVEKAGAYEQYF	TGCAGCGTTGAGAAGGCAGGGGCCTACGAGCAGTACTTC
-	TRBJ2-7	TRBD2	TRBV5-4	CASSLGLAGSGEQYF	TGTGCCAGCAGCCTAGGACTAGCGGGATCAGGGGAGCAGTACTTC
-	TRBJ2-2	-	TRBV18	CASSPPSANTGELFF	TGTGCCAGCTCACCACCTAGCGCGAACACCGGGGAGCTGTTTTTT
few	TRBJ1-3	-	TRBV28	CASRPMGRMQLSSGNTIYF	TGTGCCAGCAGGCCCATGGGCAGAATGCAACTAAGCTCTGGAAACACCATATATTTT
-	TRBJ1-2	-	TRBV19	CASLQGNYGYTF	TGTGCCAGTTTACAGGGTAACTATGGCTACACCTTC
few	TRBJ1-6	TRBD1	TRBV27	CASRPDRGPYNSPLHF	TGTGCCAGCAGGCCTGACAGGGGGCCATATAATTCACCCCTCCACTTT